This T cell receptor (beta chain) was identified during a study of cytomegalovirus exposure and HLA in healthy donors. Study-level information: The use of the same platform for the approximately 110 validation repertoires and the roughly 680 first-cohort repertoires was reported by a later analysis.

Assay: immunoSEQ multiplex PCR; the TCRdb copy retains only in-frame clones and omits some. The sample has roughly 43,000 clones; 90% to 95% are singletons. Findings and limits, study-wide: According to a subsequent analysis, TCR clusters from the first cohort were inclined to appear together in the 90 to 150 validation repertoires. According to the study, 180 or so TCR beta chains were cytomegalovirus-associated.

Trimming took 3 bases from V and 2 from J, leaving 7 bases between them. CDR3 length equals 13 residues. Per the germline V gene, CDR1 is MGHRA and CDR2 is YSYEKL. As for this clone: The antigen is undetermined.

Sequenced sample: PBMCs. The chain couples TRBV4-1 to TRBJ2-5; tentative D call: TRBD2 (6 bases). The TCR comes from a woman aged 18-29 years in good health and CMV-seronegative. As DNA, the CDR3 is TGCGCCAGCAGCCAGGGACTTCAAGAGACCCAGTACTTC. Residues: CASSQGLQETQYF.